These 17 T cell receptor beta chains were sequenced from one sample in a study of CD8+ T cells in alopecia areata. After isolation, RNA underwent reverse transcription to generate cDNA as the sequencing template. TCRdb keeps only in-frame clones here, not all; method: immunoSEQ multiplex PCR. Here the sample spans about 99,000 clones, around 60% being singletons. The sequenced sample consisted of CD4+ T cells sorted from blood. The receptors were gathered from a human donor in good health.

The rearrangement uses TRBV7-2 and TRBJ2-7; weak D call: TRBD1 (6 bases). Trimming removed 4 bases from V and 4 bases from J, with 11 bases in between. Looked up from germline, CDR1 is SGHTA and CDR2 is FQGNSA. This CDR3 has 13 amino acids. CDR3 in amino acids: CASSSDRRYEQYF. The CDR3 DNA reads as TGTGCCAGCAGCTCCGACAGGCGGTACGAGCAGTACTTC.

The chain has TRBV7-9 and TRBJ1-1; D gene uncertain. Trimming stripped 1 base from V and 3 bases from J, with 18 bases between. Germline CDR1 SEHNR, CDR2 FQNEAQ (reference sequence). This CDR3 region has 17 residues. CDR3 bases: TGTGCCAGCAGCTTAGTCGGGTTTGGGTCTCGGGACACTGAAGCTTTCTTT. Translating gives CASSLVGFGSRDTEAFF.

The chain links TRBV19 to TRBJ1-6; no firm D call. The CDR3 length is 15 residues. V was clipped by 4 bases and J by 5 bases, with 12 bases between them. CDR1 is LNHDA and CDR2 is SQIVND in the germline V gene (reference sequence). This chain's CDR3 is CASSRRTGNNSPLHF. CDR3 nucleotides: TGTGCCAGTAGTAGACGTACCGGGAATAATTCACCCCTCCACTTT.

This rearrangement joins TRBV15 to TRBJ1-2; TRBD1 matches at 8 bases. Unmatched junction bases numbered 7, after V lost 0 bases and J lost 4 bases. The length of the CDR3 is 16 residues. Germline V CDR1 and CDR2: LNHNV, YYDKDF (reference sequence). DNA for the CDR3: TGTGCCACCAGCAGAGATCGGACAGGGATTAGCTATGGCTACACCTTC. Translating gives CATSRDRTGISYGYTF.

The chain combines TRBV29-1 with TRBJ1-1; tentatively, D is TRBD1 (6 bases). CDR1 SQVTM and CDR2 ANQGSEA come from the germline V gene. Between the trimmed V and J ends, which lost 3 bases and 3 bases, there was a span of 8 bases. This CDR3 comprises 12 residues. The CDR3: CSVDRGDTEAFF. The CDR3 DNA is TGCAGCGTTGATAGGGGGGACACTGAAGCTTTCTTT.

This chain uses TRBV15 with TRBJ1-2, with 8 bases that match TRBD1. J gave up 7 bases and V 4 bases, and 5 bases lay outside the gene matches. The germline CDR1 and CDR2 sequences are LNHNV and YYDKDF (reference sequence). The CDR3 spans 13 residues. The CDR3 region has the DNA TGTGCCACCAGCATCCAGGACAGGGCTGGCTACACCTTC. Its protein is CATSIQDRAGYTF. Together with reference TRBV15 and TRBJ1-2, the CDR3 gives the full variable domain: DAMVIQNPRYQVTQFGKPVTLSCSQTLNHNVMYWYQQKSSQAPKLLFHYYDKDFNNEADTPDNFQSRRPNTSFCFLDIRSPGLGDTAMYLCATSIQDRAGYTFGSGTRLTVV.

V gene TRBV2 combines with J gene TRBJ1-6, with D possibly TRBD1 on 6 matching bases. Trimming left V 7 bases short and J 8 bases short, with 15 bases between. The CDR3 contains 14 residues. Germline V gives CDR1 SNHLY, CDR2 FYNNEI. CDR3 region: CASTQGGFDSPLHF. The CDR3 DNA sequence: TGTGCCAGCACCCAAGGGGGGTTCGATTCACCCCTCCACTTT.

This clone was observed a handful of times. V gene TRBV27 combines with J gene TRBJ1-2; D possibly corresponds to TRBD1 (5 bases). Germline V lookup: CDR1 MNHEY, CDR2 SMNVEV (reference sequence). This CDR3 is 15 amino acids long. V was cut by 0 bases and J by 3 bases, with 11 bases left in between. The CDR3 nucleotides read TGTGCCAGCAGTTTATCTTGGGGCCAGGACTATGGCTACACCTTC. It translates to CASSLSWGQDYGYTF.

The V gene is TRBV7-2, the J gene TRBJ2-5; tentative D call: TRBD2 (5 bases). This CDR3 is built from 16 residues. The V end lost 2 bases, the J end lost 4 bases, and 17 bases lay between the germline ends. Germline V gives CDR1 SGHTA, CDR2 FQGNSA. CDR3 in DNA: TGTGCCAGCAGCTTATCCCCCGGGATGGCCCGAGAGACCCAGTACTTC. Protein product: CASSLSPGMARETQYF. The full variable domain, completed using reference TRBV7-2 and TRBJ2-5, is GAGVSQSPSNKVTEKGKDVELRCDPISGHTALYWYRQSLGQGLEFLIYFQGNSAPDKSGLPSDRFSAERTGGSVSTLTIQRTQQEDSAVYLCASSLSPGMARETQYFGPGTRLLVL.

Turning to this clone: Sequence at one end of the junction differs from germline and may be a read error. The rearrangement joins TRBV18 to TRBJ2-3; the match to TRBD2 covers 9 bases. CDR3 length: 14 amino acids. Germline values: CDR1 KGHSH, CDR2 LQKENI. CDR3 DNA: TGTGCCAGCTCAGATAGTAGACAGCGGGGGGCCTCCCCCTTT. Its translation: CASSDSRQRGASPF.

This clone was seen a single time. This chain joins TRBV27 and TRBJ1-5, with D uncertain. V was clipped by 6 bases and J by 2 bases, with 14 bases between them. The CDR3 consists of 15 residues. CDR1 and CDR2 from the germline V gene are MNHEY and SMNVEV (reference sequence). CDR3 in DNA: TGTGCCAGCAGATACACTAGGAGCGGCAATCAGCCCCAGCATTTT. Protein product: CASRYTRSGNQPQHF.

This clone was recorded once. The chain couples TRBV7-2 to TRBJ1-5, with D perhaps TRBD1 (5 bases). CDR1 SGHTA and CDR2 FQGNSA come from the germline V gene. Trimming removed 0 bases at V and 7 bases at J, with 16 bases between. The CDR3 has 16 residues. CDR3 bases: TGTGCCAGCAGCTTAGCGCCACGGCAGGGCTGGCAGCCCCAGCATTTT. This sequence encodes CASSLAPRQGWQPQHF.

The genes are TRBV7-9 and TRBJ2-1; 11 bases align to TRBD2. Germline V gene lookup returns CDR1 SEHNR and CDR2 FQNEAQ (reference sequence). V was clipped by 1 base and J by 9 bases; unmatched bases: 14. CDR3 size: 18 residues. The CDR3 protein is CASSLGRPGLADGGEQFF. The CDR3 DNA is TGTGCCAGCAGCTTAGGAAGACCGGGACTAGCGGATGGAGGTGAGCAGTTCTTC.

This clone came up a few times. The chain joins TRBV5-1 to TRBJ2-3, with D uncertain. The length of the CDR3 is 15 residues. V was shortened by 0 bases and J by 4 bases, with 12 bases between the two germline ends. The V gene's germline CDR1 is SGHRS and CDR2 YFSETQ. The CDR3 spells CASSLDTIYADTQYF. The CDR3 DNA reads TGCGCCAGCAGCTTGGATACCATTTATGCAGATACGCAGTATTTT.

This clone was observed a few times. The V and J genes are TRBV7-3 and TRBJ2-3; 9 nucleotides agree with TRBD2. Germline trimming cut 5 bases from V and 6 bases from J; bases unmatched to any gene: 12. Germline V lookup: CDR1 SGHTA, CDR2 FQGTGA. This CDR3 spans 16 amino acids. The CDR3 DNA follows: TGTGCCAGCAGCCTGAGTAGCGGGGGTACGAGGGATACGCAGTATTTT. It encodes CASSLSSGGTRDTQYF.

CDR3 nucleotides: TGTGCCAGCAGTTATGGAGGCAGGTCTGAAGCTTTCTTT. Translated, it gives CASSYGGRSEAFF. The chain carries TRBV6-5 and TRBJ1-1; D is uncertain. V was pared by 3 bases and J by 6 bases, with 11 bases between. The germline V gene has CDR1 MNHEY and CDR2 SVGAGI. There are 13 residues in the CDR3.

The genes are TRBV29-1 and TRBJ2-3; TRBD1 or TRBD2 may be the D gene (6 bases each). The CDR3 runs to 16 residues. Trimming shortened V by 6 bases and J by 2 bases, and 21 bases separated the two germline ends. CDR1 and CDR2 (germline): SQVTM, ANQGSEA. CDR3 amino acids: CSVLGTLDRPTDTQYF. Written as DNA, the CDR3 is TGCAGCGTGCTGGGGACTTTGGACAGACCCACAGATACGCAGTATTTT.